The 21 T cell receptor beta chains reported below all come from one sample, sequenced in a study of blood T cell repertoires in COVID-19. TCRdb's copy holds only in-frame clones and misses some; the assay was immunoSEQ multiplex PCR. The sample shows about 370,000 clones, around 92% of them seen only once. The sample consisted of peripheral blood. The receptors were gathered from a woman in her 30s with COVID-19, enrolled during active disease.

This rearrangement joins TRBV9 to TRBJ2-2; D gene ambiguous. Looked up from germline, CDR1 is SGDLS and CDR2 is YYNGEE. Trimming removed 0 bases at V and 5 bases at J, with 17 bases between. The length of the CDR3 is 17 residues. The CDR3 loop is CASSVVSGLSGTGELFF. CDR3 coding DNA: TGTGCCAGCAGCGTAGTCTCCGGGTTGTCCGGAACCGGGGAGCTGTTTTTT.

The sample holds one count of this clone. This sequence joins TRBV4-1 and TRBJ1-2, with D hard to call. This CDR3 region has 16 residues. V dropped 0 bases and J dropped 0 bases, with 11 bases sitting between them. Germline V gene lookup returns CDR1 MGHRA and CDR2 YSYEKL. The CDR3 loop is CASSQDLGRTNYGYTF. The CDR3 region has the DNA TGCGCCAGCAGCCAAGATCTAGGTCGGACTAACTATGGCTACACCTTC.

V is TRBV9 and J is TRBJ2-3; 8 bases agree with TRBD2. The CDR3 length is 18 residues. V shed 4 bases, J shed 1 base, and the junction held 14 bases outside the gene matches. Germline CDR1 is SGDLS and CDR2 is YYNGEE. The CDR3 loop reads CASSLGPGLAGGTDTQYF. DNA for the CDR3: TGTGCCAGCAGCTTGGGCCCGGGGCTAGCGGGTGGCACAGATACGCAGTATTTT. The variable domain in full, completed from reference TRBV9 and TRBJ2-3, reads DSGVTQTPKHLITATGQRVTLRCSPRSGDLSVYWYQQSLDQGLQFLIQYYNGEERAKGNILERFSAQQFPDLHSELNLSSLELGDSALYFCASSLGPGLAGGTDTQYFGPGTRLTVL.

This chain links TRBV7-6 with TRBJ2-1, with 10 bases that match TRBD2. V gave up 4 bases and J gave up 6 bases; unmatched junction bases: 3. Germline V gene sequence: CDR1 SGHVS, CDR2 FNYEAQ. The CDR3 contains 14 residues. In nucleotides, the CDR3 is TGTGCCAGCAGCTCCGGACTAGCGGTCAATGAGCAGTTCTTC. Its protein product is CASSSGLAVNEQFF. Together with reference TRBV7-6 and TRBJ2-1, the CDR3 gives the full variable domain: GAGVSQSPRYKVTKRGQDVALRCDPISGHVSLYWYRQALGQGPEFLTYFNYEAQQDKSGLPNDRFSAERPEGSISTLTIQRTEQRDSAMYRCASSSGLAVNEQFFGPGTRLTVL.

The chain uses TRBV6-5 and TRBJ2-1, with 7 bases aligning to TRBD2. The CDR3 has 16 amino acids. V trimming: 1 base; J trimming: 3 bases; junction bases outside the gene matches: 6. In germline, CDR1 is MNHEY, CDR2 SVGAGI. The CDR3 sequence is CASSYFSSGIYNEQFF. CDR3 in DNA: TGTGCCAGCAGTTACTTCTCTAGCGGAATCTACAATGAGCAGTTCTTC.

Written as DNA, the CDR3 is TGTGCCAGCAGCTTCGAGGGGGTAGGCTCCTACGAGCAGTACTTC. Protein sequence: CASSFEGVGSYEQYF. V is TRBV11-2 and J is TRBJ2-7; D is perhaps TRBD1 (6 bases). The CDR3 loop spans 15 amino acids. In germline, CDR1 is SGHAT, CDR2 FQNNGV. The V end lost 3 bases, the J end lost 0 bases, and 12 bases lay between the germline ends.

The chain is built from TRBV3-1 (or the pseudogene TRBV3-2) and TRBJ1-6, with 10 bases that match TRBD1. This CDR3 is 22 amino acids long. Germline-derived CDR1 and CDR2 are LGHDT and YNNKEL (reference sequence). The trim removed 0 bases at V and 7 bases at J, leaving 21 bases unmatched. CDR3 bases: TGTGCCAGCAGCCAAGAAGCCCCCGGGGGGACAGGGGTCCCCTGGGGGAATTCACCCCTCCACTTT. Protein sequence: CASSQEAPGGTGVPWGNSPLHF.

The chain is built from TRBV5-1 and TRBJ2-3, with 12 bases fitting TRBD2. This CDR3 comprises 16 residues. V was pared by 2 bases and J by 0 bases, with 1 base of the junction left unmatched. CDR1 and CDR2 (germline): SGHRS, YFSETQ. CDR3 loop: CASSFGLAGSTDTQYF. CDR3 bases: TGCGCCAGCAGCTTTGGACTAGCGGGGAGCACAGATACGCAGTATTTT.

This rearrangement joins TRBV14 to TRBJ2-3; D is perhaps TRBD2 (5 bases). The CDR3 consists of 14 residues. The V gene's germline CDR1 is SGHDN and CDR2 FVKESK. The V end lost 8 bases, the J end lost 4 bases, and 16 bases lay between the germline ends. CDR3 protein: CASAGLAFADTQYF. The CDR3 region has the DNA TGTGCCAGCGCCGGTCTAGCATTCGCAGATACGCAGTATTTT.

The rearrangement links TRBV3-1 (or the pseudogene TRBV3-2) to TRBJ1-1; maybe TRBD1 (6 bases). V was trimmed by 3 bases and J by 6 bases, leaving 17 bases between them. Germline values: CDR1 LGHDT, CDR2 YNNKEL (reference sequence). This CDR3 is 15 amino acids long. The CDR3 protein is CASSQVRRGKPEAFF. CDR3 bases: TGTGCCAGCAGCCAGGTGCGAAGGGGGAAACCTGAAGCTTTCTTT.

This chain uses TRBV18 with TRBJ2-3; a possible D gene is TRBD1 (6 bases). Germline V gene sequence: CDR1 KGHSH, CDR2 LQKENI. This CDR3 has 15 amino acids. The V and J ends lost 5 bases and 0 bases respectively, with 12 bases between them. The CDR3 DNA follows: TGTGCCAGCTCAGTAACAGGGCCTAGCACAGATACGCAGTATTTT. Its translation: CASSVTGPSTDTQYF.

The genes are TRBV4-3 and TRBJ1-2; TRBD1 agrees at 9 bases. The CDR3 has 19 amino acids. The ends lost 0 bases at V and 4 bases at J; junction bases unmatched: 15. Germline V CDR1 and CDR2: LGHNA, YSLEER. The CDR3 DNA reads as TGCGCCAGCAGCCAAGATCTCCGGACCGGGGACAGGGCGGGCTATGGCTACACCTTC. Translation: CASSQDLRTGDRAGYGYTF.

This rearrangement joins TRBV7-2 to TRBJ2-7; 7 bases map to TRBD1. V was clipped by 5 bases and J by 2 bases; unmatched bases: 3. The CDR3 has 13 residues. The germline CDR1 and CDR2 sequences are SGHTA and FQGNSA. As DNA, the CDR3 is TGTGCCAGCAGCCTGGACAGGCCCTACGAGCAGTACTTC. It codes for CASSLDRPYEQYF.

The chain is built from TRBV4-1 and TRBJ2-1; TRBD2 matches at 8 bases. In germline, CDR1 is MGHRA, CDR2 YSYEKL. There are 18 residues in the CDR3. V was pared by 2 bases and J by 5 bases, with 14 bases of the junction left unmatched. CDR3 sequence: CASSQSILAALTDNEQFF. The DNA for the CDR3 is TGCGCCAGCAGCCAATCGATACTAGCGGCCCTGACCGACAATGAGCAGTTCTTC.

The chain combines TRBV12-5 with TRBJ2-1; weak D call: TRBD2 (5 bases). CDR1 is LGHNT, CDR2 FRNRAP, per germline. V was cut by 0 bases and J by 9 bases, with 9 bases left in between. The CDR3 is made up of 13 amino acids. Written as DNA, the CDR3 is TGTGCTAGTGGTTTGGTGGCGGCGGGTGAGCAGTTCTTC. Encoded protein: CASGLVAAGEQFF. The full variable domain, its missing parts supplied by reference TRBV12-5 and TRBJ2-1, is DARVTQTPRHKVTEMGQEVTMRCQPILGHNTVFWYRQTMMQGLELLAYFRNRAPLDDSGMPKDRFSAEMPDATLATLKIQPSEPRDSAVYFCASGLVAAGEQFFGPGTRLTVL.

V usage is TRBV7-2 and J usage is TRBJ2-2, with D tentatively TRBD2 (5 bases). Germline V lookup: CDR1 SGHTA, CDR2 FQGNSA. The V end lost 5 bases, the J end lost 5 bases, and 9 bases lay between the germline ends. This CDR3 has 13 residues. The CDR3 sequence is CASSLRETGELFF. DNA for the CDR3: TGTGCCAGCAGCCTCCGGGAAACCGGGGAGCTGTTTTTT.

This chain joins TRBV11-2 and TRBJ2-1; TRBD1 might be the D (6 bases). This CDR3 is 16 amino acids long. V shed 1 base and J shed 7 bases, with 17 bases lying between them. CDR1 is SGHAT, CDR2 FQNNGV, per germline. CDR3 sequence reads: CASSLGGHPGFNEQFF. CDR3 sequence (DNA): TGTGCCAGCAGCTTAGGGGGACATCCGGGCTTTAATGAGCAGTTCTTC. The whole variable domain, remainder taken from reference TRBV11-2 and TRBJ2-1, is EAGVAQSPRYKIIEKRQSVAFWCNPISGHATLYWYQQILGQGPKLLIQFQNNGVVDDSQLPKDRFSAERLKGVDSTLKIQPAKLEDSAVYLCASSLGGHPGFNEQFFGPGTRLTVL.

This clone was seen just once. This chain links TRBV10-3 with TRBJ1-3; possibly TRBD1 for D (6 bases). CDR3 length: 16 amino acids. Trimming took off 6 bases at V and 4 bases at J, with 19 bases between the two ends. Germline V gives CDR1 ENHRY, CDR2 SYGVKD. Here the CDR3 DNA reads TGTGCCATCAGCCCAGCCCAGGGGTCCGTAGGAAACACCATATATTTT. It yields the protein CAISPAQGSVGNTIYF.

Remarks on this clone: One junction end does not reproduce the germline sequence, and a read error may be involved. The DNA of the CDR3 is TGTGCTAGCAGCTTAAATGCGGTCAGAGGGTACCAAGAGACCCAGTACTTC. Translating gives CASSLNAVRGYQETQYF. The chain links TRBV7-7 to TRBJ2-5, with D possibly being TRBD2 (5 bases). The germline gives CDR1 SSHAT, CDR2 FNYEAQ (reference sequence). The CDR3 runs 17 residues.

The gene calls are TRBV4-2 and TRBJ2-7; TRBD1 agrees at 7 bases. Germline CDR1 reads LGHNA; CDR2 reads YNFKEQ. The CDR3 extends over 15 amino acids. The ends lost 3 bases at V and 0 bases at J; junction bases unmatched: 5. This CDR3 is CASSQGTVSSYEQYF. CDR3 nucleotides: TGTGCCAGCAGCCAGGGGACAGTGAGCTCCTACGAGCAGTACTTC.

This chain links TRBV4-3 with TRBJ2-2, with a tentative D call TRBD2 (5 bases). This CDR3 is built from 15 residues. The germline CDR1 and CDR2 sequences are LGHNA and YSLEER. The germline V and J ends were trimmed by 0 bases and 9 bases, with 14 bases remaining between them. CDR3 sequence reads: CASSQEWLASRELFF. Written as DNA, the CDR3 is TGCGCCAGCAGCCAAGAGTGGCTAGCCTCCAGGGAGCTGTTTTTT.